This TCR beta chain was retrieved from a study of CD8 T cells in ankylosing spondylitis. Study-level points and caveats: Disease-linked clones bore a CD8+ phenotype, appearing relatively rarely in peripheral blood. A motif of several highly homologous TCR beta variants was seen as apparently characteristic of ankylosing spondylitis blood. Certain motif variants had earlier appeared in reactive arthritis synovial fluid and blood. Enrichment of disease-linked clones was reportedly significant in matched ankylosing spondylitis synovial fluid.

CDR3 length: 16 residues. CDR1 and CDR2 from the germline V gene are MGHRA and YSYEKL. The ends lost 3 bases at V and 0 bases at J; junction bases unmatched: 4. This clonotype was counted a few times. Antigen: not known. Quantitative molecular-barcoded 5'-RACE generated the TCR beta libraries. Each CDR3 protein gets one entry after TCRdb re-called the 5' RACE reads with MiXCR. The sample holds 800,000 to 900,000 distinct CDR3 sequences; approximately 12% are singletons and the top ten take 0.51%. This sequence was found in a male donor with ankylosing spondylitis. What was sequenced was blood, either unsorted or a sorted T cell fraction (not recorded which). The chain uses TRBV4-1 and TRBJ1-3, with 8 positions matching TRBD1. In nucleotides, the CDR3 is TGCGCCAGCAGCCAGGACAGGGCCACCTCTGGAAACACCATATATTTT. Translated, it gives CASSQDRATSGNTIYF.